Each of the 5 T cell receptor beta chains below was sequenced from the same sample in a study of blood T cells in healthy people across ages. Using a J-beta primer mix together with a sample-barcoded 5' primer, a second PCR was run for 7 to 11 cycles. Each CDR3 protein gets one entry after TCRdb re-called the 5' RACE reads with MiXCR. Seen here are approximately 1,000,000 distinct CDR3 sequences, less than 45% observed once, and the top ten hold roughly 14%. Material for sequencing was blood. The source is a man aged 18 to 30 in good health.

Regarding this clonotype: Compared with germline, one end of the junction differs, possibly owing to a read error. The rearrangement links TRBV20-1 to TRBJ2-3; D is possibly TRBD2 (6 bases). The germline V gene encodes CDR1 DFQATT and CDR2 SNEGSKA (reference sequence). The length of the CDR3 is 16 residues. CDR3 DNA sequence: TGCAGTGCCAAGCGGGTCTCACAACGCCGCACAGATACACAGTATTTT. Protein product: CSAKRVSQRRTDTQYF.

This clonotype was detected a few times. The J gene is TRBJ2-5, the V gene TRBV12-3 or TRBV12-4, with a possible D match to TRBD2 (7 bases). The DNA matches TRBJ2-1 better at its end, which makes the J call doubtful. The CDR3 loop spans 15 amino acids. The CDR3 is CASSFRGGSQETQFF. The CDR3 region has the DNA TGTGCCAGCAGTTTTAGGGGGGGGTCCCAAGAGACCCAGTTCTTC.

The V and J genes are TRBV19 and TRBJ2-2; D is perhaps TRBD2 (6 bases). Trimming shortened V by 5 bases and J by 5 bases, and 12 bases separated the two germline ends. The CDR3 contains 14 residues. Germline V gene data show CDR1 as LNHDA and CDR2 as SQIVND (reference sequence). The CDR3 is CASSQAGRTGELFF. For the CDR3, the DNA is TGTGCCAGTAGTCAGGCGGGGAGGACCGGGGAGCTGTTTTTT.

The chain employs TRBV20-1 and TRBJ2-5; 10 bases fit TRBD1. The CDR3 loop spans 14 amino acids. V was clipped by 3 bases and J by 11 bases; unmatched bases: 12. CDR1 and CDR2 from the germline V gene are DFQATT and SNEGSKA (reference sequence). This chain's CDR3 is CSARDRGGSNEQYF. In DNA form, the CDR3 reads TGCAGTGCTAGGGACAGGGGGGGTTCTAATGAGCAGTACTTC.

This chain joins TRBV5-1 and TRBJ2-1; 16 nucleotides agree with TRBD2. The CDR3 contains 18 residues. Germline V gives CDR1 SGHRS, CDR2 YFSETQ. V gave up 1 base and J gave up 7 bases; unmatched junction bases: 8. The CDR3 coding sequence is TGCGCCAGCAGCTTGTCAACGGGACTAGCGGGGGGGCAAAATGAGCAGTTCTTC. Encoded protein: CASSLSTGLAGGQNEQFF.